These 3 T cell receptor beta chains were sequenced from one sample in a study of blood T cell repertoires in COVID-19. The method was immunoSEQ multiplex PCR; TCRdb's version includes in-frame clones alone and lacks a portion of them. Of 95,000 to 150,000 clones listed, about 81% are singletons. The sequencing sample was made of peripheral blood. These receptors were collected from a man under 40 with COVID-19, enrolled during active disease.

The J gene is TRBJ2-2, the V gene TRBV28, with 8 bases fitting TRBD2. CDR1 is MDHEN, CDR2 SYDVKM, per germline. The CDR3 has 15 amino acids. Losses at the gene ends were 7 bases for V and 4 bases for J; bases not matched to a gene: 8. CDR3 coding DNA: TGTGCCAGCAATCGAGCGGGAGATAGCACCGGGGAGCTGTTTTTT. Encoded protein: CASNRAGDSTGELFF.

The chain carries TRBV11-3 and TRBJ2-1; a possible D gene is TRBD2 (6 bases). Trimming took 5 bases from V and 0 from J, leaving 11 bases between them. The CDR3 runs 15 residues. Germline V gene sequence: CDR1 SGHNT, CDR2 YENEEA. DNA of the CDR3: TGTGCCAGCAGCCCTCGGGGGATCTCCTACAATGAGCAGTTCTTC. It specifies CASSPRGISYNEQFF.

The chain links TRBV7-9 to TRBJ2-1; TRBD2 aligns across 7 bases. V trimming: 1 base; J trimming: 5 bases; junction bases outside the gene matches: 8. The CDR3 runs to 16 residues. Germline CDR1 SEHNR, CDR2 FQNEAQ (reference sequence). CDR3 in DNA: TGTGCCAGCAGCTTAGGAGTGCTAGCGGAAAACAATGAGCAGTTCTTC. It encodes CASSLGVLAENNEQFF.